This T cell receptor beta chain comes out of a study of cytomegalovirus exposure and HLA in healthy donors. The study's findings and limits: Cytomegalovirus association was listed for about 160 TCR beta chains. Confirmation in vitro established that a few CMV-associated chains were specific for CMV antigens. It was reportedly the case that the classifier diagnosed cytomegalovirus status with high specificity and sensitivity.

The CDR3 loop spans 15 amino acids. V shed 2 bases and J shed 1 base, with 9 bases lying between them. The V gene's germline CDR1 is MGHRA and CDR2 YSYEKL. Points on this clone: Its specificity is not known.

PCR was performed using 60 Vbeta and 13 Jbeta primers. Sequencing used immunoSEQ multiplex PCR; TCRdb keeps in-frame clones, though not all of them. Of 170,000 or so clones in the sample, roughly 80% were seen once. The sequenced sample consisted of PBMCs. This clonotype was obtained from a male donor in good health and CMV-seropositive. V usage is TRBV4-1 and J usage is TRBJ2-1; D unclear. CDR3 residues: CASSQPTYSYNEQFF. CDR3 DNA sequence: TGCGCCAGCAGCCAACCCACTTATTCCTACAATGAGCAGTTCTTC.